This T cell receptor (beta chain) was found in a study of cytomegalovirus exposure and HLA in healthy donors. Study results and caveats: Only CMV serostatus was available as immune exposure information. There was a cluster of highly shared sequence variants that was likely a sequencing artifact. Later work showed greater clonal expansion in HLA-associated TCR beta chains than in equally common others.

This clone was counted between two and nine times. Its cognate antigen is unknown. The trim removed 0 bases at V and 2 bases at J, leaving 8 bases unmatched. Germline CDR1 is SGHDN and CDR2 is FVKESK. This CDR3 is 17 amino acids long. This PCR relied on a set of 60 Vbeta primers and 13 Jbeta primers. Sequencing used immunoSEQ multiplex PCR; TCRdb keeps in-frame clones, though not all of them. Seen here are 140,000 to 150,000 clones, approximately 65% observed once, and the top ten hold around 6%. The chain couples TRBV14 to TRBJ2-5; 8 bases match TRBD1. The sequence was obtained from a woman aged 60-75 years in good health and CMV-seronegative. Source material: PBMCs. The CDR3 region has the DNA TGTGCCAGCAGCCAAGATGGGGACAGGTGGGGACAAGAGACCCAGTACTTC. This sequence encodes CASSQDGDRWGQETQYF.